This T cell receptor (beta chain) was captured by sequencing in a study of spatial heterogeneity in lung cancer. This clonotype was seen at least ten times. What it binds is unknown. One entry per CDR3 protein results from TCRdb running MiXCR on the 5' RACE reads. The sample holds some 54,000 distinct CDR3 sequences, 7.4% seen once. Study-wide findings and caveats: Follow-up blood showed ubiquitous expanded tumor TCRs less than blood at resection did.

As to time point: blood at routine non-recurrence follow-up after resection. Without sorting, whole RNA was sequenced from tumor, nontumor lung or frozen PBMC. This receptor was obtained from a female donor with early-stage non-small cell lung cancer. Specimen: PBMCs, collected at follow-up.

The CDR3 is CASSPIGASEQYF. In DNA form, the CDR3 reads TGTGCCAGCAGCCCAATAGGGGCGAGCGAGCAGTACTTC. V and J are TRBV7-6 and TRBJ2-7; TRBD1 is a possible D gene (5 bases). Trimming took 5 bases from V and 6 from J, leaving 14 bases between them. The CDR3 runs to 13 residues. Germline V CDR1 and CDR2: SGHVS, FNYEAQ.